This record looks at one T cell receptor beta chain sequence and its context. The source of the sample is a study of blood T cell repertoires in COVID-19. Study details: The United States, Italy and Spain were the sources of the acute and convalescent COVID-19 samples.

While infection was still active, Seattle patients were enrolled and then followed longitudinally. V was clipped by 0 bases and J by 0 bases, with 12 bases between them. Germline-derived CDR1 and CDR2 are SGHNT and YENEEA. The CDR3 loop spans 17 amino acids. How the authors handled the data: Amplification with reference gene primers provided the estimates of nucleated cell counts. Clones were read by immunoSEQ multiplex PCR, and TCRdb kept only the in-frame ones, dropping some. V, J and clone size were drawn from that table, and D and trimming were deduced from the DNA. The profile covers 300,000 to 400,000 clones, with about 88% appearing a single time and less than 9% taken by the ten largest.

The chain recombines TRBV11-3 with TRBJ2-1, with a tentative D call TRBD1 (6 bases). The sequenced material came from peripheral blood. This TCR derives from a woman aged 55-69 years with COVID-19, enrolled during active disease. CDR3 residues: CASSLDTGISSYNEQFF. CDR3 bases: TGTGCCAGCAGCTTAGATACAGGGATTAGCTCCTACAATGAGCAGTTCTTC.